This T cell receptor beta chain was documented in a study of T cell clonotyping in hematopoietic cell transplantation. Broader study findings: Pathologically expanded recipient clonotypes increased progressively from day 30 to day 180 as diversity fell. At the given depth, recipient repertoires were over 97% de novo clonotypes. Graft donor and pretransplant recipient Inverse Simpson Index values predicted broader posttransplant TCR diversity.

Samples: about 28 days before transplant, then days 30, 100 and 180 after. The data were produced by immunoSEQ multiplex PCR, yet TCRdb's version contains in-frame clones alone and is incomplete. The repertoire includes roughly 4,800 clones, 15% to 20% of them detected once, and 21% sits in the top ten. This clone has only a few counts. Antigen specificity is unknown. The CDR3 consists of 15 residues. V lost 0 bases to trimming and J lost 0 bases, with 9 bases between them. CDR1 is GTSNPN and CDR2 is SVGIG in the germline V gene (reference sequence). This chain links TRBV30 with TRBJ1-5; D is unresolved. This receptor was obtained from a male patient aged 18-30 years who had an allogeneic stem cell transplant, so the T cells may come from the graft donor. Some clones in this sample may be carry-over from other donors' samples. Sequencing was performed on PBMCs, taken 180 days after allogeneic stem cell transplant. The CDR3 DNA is TGTGCCTGGAGTGTAGCGGGCTATAGCAATCAGCCCCAGCATTTT. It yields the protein CAWSVAGYSNQPQHF.